Listed here are 22 T cell receptor beta chains from one sample, sequenced in a study of blood T cell repertoires in COVID-19. Libraries were prepared by immunoSEQ multiplex PCR; TCRdb keeps only in-frame clonotypes and omits some of them. This sample yields 30,000 to 45,000 clones, of which around four fifths are seen a single time; about 35% belongs to the top ten. Sequenced sample: peripheral blood. Receptors were obtained from a man in his 60s with acute or convalescent COVID-19.

This CDR3 is CASSLGSSQAQPQHF. In DNA form, the CDR3 reads TGTGCCAGCAGCTTAGGATCGTCCCAAGCCCAGCCCCAGCATTTT. This sequence joins TRBV7-9 and TRBJ1-5; D gene ambiguous. The germline gives CDR1 SEHNR, CDR2 FQNEAQ (reference sequence). Trimming removed 1 base from V and 7 bases from J, with 14 bases in between. The CDR3 runs to 15 residues. Together with reference TRBV7-9 and TRBJ1-5, the CDR3 gives the full variable domain: DTGVSQNPRHKITKRGQNVTFRCDPISEHNRLYWYRQTLGQGPEFLTYFQNEAQLEKSRLLSDRFSAERPKGSFSTLEIQRTEQGDSAMYLCASSLGSSQAQPQHFGDGTRLSIL.

The chain uses TRBV28 and TRBJ2-3; tentative D call: TRBD1 (6 bases). V lost 7 bases to trimming and J lost 2 bases, with 13 bases between them. This CDR3 spans 14 amino acids. Germline V gene lookup returns CDR1 MDHEN and CDR2 SYDVKM. The CDR3 DNA sequence: TGTGCCAGCACCCTTGACAGGACCACAGATACGCAGTATTTT. Translation: CASTLDRTTDTQYF. Full variable domain (outside the CDR3, taken from reference TRBV28 and TRBJ2-3): DVKVTQSSRYLVKRTGEKVFLECVQDMDHENMFWYRQDPGLGLRLIYFSYDVKMKEKGDIPEGYSVSREKKERFSLILESASTNQTSMYLCASTLDRTTDTQYFGPGTRLTVL.

The rearrangement uses TRBV30 and TRBJ1-6; 9 bases agree with TRBD1. CDR3 length: 15 amino acids. Trimming at V came to 3 bases and at J to 8 bases, leaving 8 bases not matched to a gene. CDR1 and CDR2 (germline): GTSNPN, SVGIG (reference sequence). The CDR3 bases are TGTGCCTGGAGAGCGACAGGGGGTAGTTATTCACCCCTCCACTTT. Translating gives CAWRATGGSYSPLHF.

The chain employs TRBV6-5 and TRBJ2-7; 9 bases match TRBD1. The V gene end was trimmed by 2 bases and the J gene end by 2 bases; junction bases not matched to a gene: 4. Germline CDR1 reads MNHEY; CDR2 reads SVGAGI. CDR3 length: 15 residues. The CDR3 spells CASSYLGQGTYEQYF. The CDR3 bases are TGTGCCAGCAGTTACCTGGGACAGGGAACCTACGAGCAGTACTTC.

V gene TRBV11-3 combines with J gene TRBJ2-1, with D perhaps TRBD1 (5 bases). V was shortened by 3 bases and J by 9 bases, with 15 bases between the two germline ends. The CDR3 is 14 amino acids. CDR1 is SGHNT, CDR2 YENEEA, per germline. Written as DNA, the CDR3 is TGTGCCAGCAGCTTGGGTGCAGGGTCCCTTGAGCAGTTCTTC. Translating gives CASSLGAGSLEQFF.

The rearrangement uses TRBV5-1 and TRBJ2-7; 8 bases are a match to TRBD1. Looked up from germline, CDR1 is SGHRS and CDR2 is YFSETQ. CDR3 size: 15 residues. V lost 4 bases, J lost 2 bases, and 8 bases stayed unmatched. Here the CDR3 reads CASSVQGAIPYEQYF. CDR3 in DNA: TGCGCCAGCAGCGTTCAGGGGGCGATTCCCTACGAGCAGTACTTC.

This clone was detected once. The genes are TRBV9 and TRBJ1-3; possibly TRBD1 for D (5 bases). CDR3 length equals 17 residues. Germline CDR1 reads SGDLS; CDR2 reads YYNGEE. Trimming pared 0 bases from V and 0 bases from J, leaving 13 bases between. The CDR3 is CASSVDPPGNSGNTIYF. The CDR3 DNA is TGTGCCAGCAGCGTAGACCCTCCAGGGAACTCTGGAAACACCATATATTTT.

This chain joins TRBV5-1 and TRBJ1-2; TRBD1 aligns across 9 bases. Germline V gives CDR1 SGHRS, CDR2 YFSETQ. The CDR3 runs 17 residues. V dropped 5 bases and J dropped 1; count of bases not matched to a gene: 12. The chain's CDR3 is CASSHLPVTGGNYGYTF. Here the CDR3 DNA reads TGCGCCAGCAGTCATCTACCTGTGACAGGGGGTAACTATGGCTACACCTTC.

This clone is a singleton in its sample. The chain is built from TRBV18 and TRBJ2-3; D call uncertain. This CDR3 contains 13 residues. Trimming removed 4 bases from V and 2 bases from J, with 7 bases in between. The V gene's germline CDR1 is KGHSH and CDR2 LQKENI. CDR3 nucleotide sequence: TGTGCCAGCTCACTCGACATCACAGATACGCAGTATTTT. It codes for CASSLDITDTQYF.

In its sample, this clone was seen a few times. J is TRBJ1-6 and V is TRBV21-1. TRBV21-1 is a pseudogene segment. The CDR3 consists of 15 residues. This CDR3 reads CASSKARSLNSPLHF. The DNA for the CDR3 is TGTGCCAGCAGCAAAGCGCGGAGCCTAAATTCACCCCTCCACTTT.

The chain links TRBV5-6 to TRBJ2-7; D remains unclear. From germline, CDR1 is SGHDT and CDR2 YYEEEE. The CDR3 consists of 16 residues. The ends were cut back, 1 base at V and 2 bases at J, with 16 bases in the middle. CDR3 coding DNA: TGTGCCAGCAGCTTGCAGGTTGCACGAATAACCTACGAGCAGTACTTC. Amino acids: CASSLQVARITYEQYF.

In its sample, this clone was seen a few times. This rearrangement joins TRBV6-2 or TRBV6-3 to TRBJ2-2; 14 nucleotides agree with TRBD2. Germline V lookup: CDR1 MNHEY, CDR2 SVGEGT. The CDR3 runs to 19 residues. V shed 1 base, J shed 6 bases, and the junction held 10 bases outside the gene matches. The CDR3 nucleotides read TGTGCCAGCAGTTACTGGCTGGGACTAGCGGGAGCGGGGGCCGGGGAGCTGTTTTTT. Translated: CASSYWLGLAGAGAGELFF.

The gene calls are TRBV2 and TRBJ1-3; TRBD1 matches 11 bases. The CDR3 extends over 15 amino acids. V dropped 4 bases and J dropped 6; count of bases not matched to a gene: 5. CDR1 SNHLY and CDR2 FYNNEI come from the germline V gene. The CDR3 bases are TGTGCCAGCAGTGGGGACAGGGGGATTACAAACACCATATATTTT. The encoded protein is CASSGDRGITNTIYF.

This chain joins TRBV7-2 and TRBJ1-5; the D is unclear. Trimming removed 0 bases at V and 6 bases at J, with 6 bases between. CDR1 SGHTA and CDR2 FQGNSA come from the germline V gene. There are 13 residues in the CDR3. DNA of the CDR3: TGTGCCAGCAGCTTAGCTAGCTTTCAGCCCCAGCATTTT. Encoded protein: CASSLASFQPQHF.

V gene TRBV27 combines with J gene TRBJ2-3; 8 bases line up with TRBD2. The CDR3 sequence is 16 residues long. V was clipped by 5 bases and J by 2 bases; unmatched bases: 9. The germline gives CDR1 MNHEY, CDR2 SMNVEV (reference sequence). The CDR3 loop is CASSTSGTRSTDTQYF. The CDR3 DNA is TGTGCCAGCAGTACCTCCGGGACTAGGTCCACAGATACGCAGTATTTT.

V and J are TRBV24-1 and TRBJ2-3, with TRBD1 identical over 7 bases. Germline CDR1 and CDR2: KGHDR and SFDVKD. The CDR3 contains 15 residues. V gave up 7 bases and J gave up 9 bases; unmatched junction bases: 15. The DNA of the CDR3 is TGTGCCACCAGCCAACAGGGGCCACGGATCGGGACGCAGTATTTT. Protein product: CATSQQGPRIGTQYF.

The chain has TRBV19 and TRBJ2-3; TRBD2 might be the D (6 bases). The CDR3 extends over 14 amino acids. Deletions cut 6 bases from V and 5 bases from J, with 15 bases between. In germline, CDR1 is LNHDA, CDR2 SQIVND (reference sequence). In nucleotides, the CDR3 is TGTGCCAGTAGGCTCTCCTGGCGGGGAGATACGCAGTATTTT. Amino acid sequence: CASRLSWRGDTQYF.

The chain links TRBV10-3 to TRBJ1-1; unclear D gene. V lost 6 bases and J 6 bases, leaving 26 bases between the germline ends. This CDR3 region has 17 residues. The germline V gene has CDR1 ENHRY and CDR2 SYGVKD. The CDR3 bases are TGTGCCATCAGCTCATGGAGTAGGGTGGGGAGTGTTCCTGAAGCTTTCTTT. Translating it yields CAISSWSRVGSVPEAFF.

The chain couples TRBV2 to TRBJ2-7; the D is unclear. Germline V gene data show CDR1 as SNHLY and CDR2 as FYNNEI. The CDR3 is made up of 16 amino acids. V was shortened by 2 bases and J by 0 bases, with 14 bases between the two germline ends. CDR3 sequence (DNA): TGTGCCAGCAGTGAATTAGACACCGTGAGCTCCTACGAGCAGTACTTC. This sequence encodes CASSELDTVSSYEQYF.

CDR3 in amino acids: CSASVRQAPGDGYTF. Here the CDR3 DNA reads TGCAGTGCTAGTGTACGACAGGCCCCTGGGGATGGCTACACCTTC. The V gene is TRBV20-1, the J gene TRBJ1-2, with a weak D call TRBD1 (6 bases). The CDR3 is made up of 15 amino acids. The V end lost 3 bases, the J end lost 6 bases, and 20 bases lay between the germline ends. Germline assignment: CDR1 DFQATT and CDR2 SNEGSKA (reference sequence).

J is TRBJ2-4 and V is TRBV10-2; 9 nucleotides agree with TRBD1. The CDR3 has 16 amino acids. The trim removed 5 bases at V and 0 bases at J, leaving 5 bases unmatched. CDR1 is WSHSY, CDR2 SAAADI, per germline. The CDR3 DNA reads as TGCGCCAGCAGTCCCGGGACAGGGTTAGCCAAAAACATTCAGTACTTC. Amino acids: CASSPGTGLAKNIQYF.

The J gene is TRBJ2-2, the V gene TRBV7-2; 9 nucleotides align to TRBD2. The CDR3 runs to 15 residues. Per the germline V gene, CDR1 is SGHTA and CDR2 is FQGNSA. V was pared by 6 bases and J by 7 bases, with 9 bases of the junction left unmatched. CDR3 sequence: CASRPPGTSIGELFF. The CDR3, as DNA: TGTGCCAGCAGGCCACCCGGGACTAGCATCGGGGAGCTGTTTTTT.